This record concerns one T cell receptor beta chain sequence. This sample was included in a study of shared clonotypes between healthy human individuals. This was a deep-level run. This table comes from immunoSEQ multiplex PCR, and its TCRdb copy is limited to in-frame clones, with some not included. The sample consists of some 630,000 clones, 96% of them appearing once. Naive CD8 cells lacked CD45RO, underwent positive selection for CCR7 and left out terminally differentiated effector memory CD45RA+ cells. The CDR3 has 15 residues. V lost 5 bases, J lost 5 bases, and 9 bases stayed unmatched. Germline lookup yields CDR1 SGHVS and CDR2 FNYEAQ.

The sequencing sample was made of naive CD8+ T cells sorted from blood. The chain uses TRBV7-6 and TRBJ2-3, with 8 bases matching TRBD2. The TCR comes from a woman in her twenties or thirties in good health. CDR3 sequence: CASSRRLALGDTQYF. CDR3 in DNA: TGTGCCAGCAGCCGAAGACTAGCGCTAGGAGATACGCAGTATTTT.